This T cell receptor beta chain was sequenced for a study of cytomegalovirus exposure and HLA in healthy donors. V lost 1 base to trimming and J lost 7 bases; unmatched junction nucleotides: 6. Germline V gives CDR1 SGHRS, CDR2 YFSETQ. The CDR3 is 14 amino acids. Study-level results: Later analysis indicated greater clonal expansion among HLA-associated TCR beta chains than among equally common other chains. Later genetic work tied a missense DCLRE1C variant to beta-chain V and J trimming.

The PCR made use of 60 Vbeta and 13 Jbeta primers. Sequencing was performed with immunoSEQ multiplex PCR; in TCRdb, only in-frame clones are kept and a portion is missing. The sample holds some 80,000 clones, approximately 80% seen once. Note on this clone: Its antigen is not identified.

The specimen was PBMCs. This chain joins TRBV5-1 and TRBJ1-2, with 8 positions matching TRBD1. This receptor was taken from a human donor in good health. This CDR3 is CASSLPGQGAGYTF. CDR3 coding DNA: TGCGCCAGCAGCTTGCCCGGACAGGGAGCTGGCTACACCTTC.